This is a list of T cell receptor beta chains from one sample in a study of shared clonotypes between healthy human individuals. The assay was immunoSEQ multiplex PCR, and TCRdb's table has in-frame clones only and misses some. The sample has about 2 million clones, about 95% seen once; the top ten hold more than 0.9%. Sequenced sample: naive CD8+ T cells sorted from blood. The receptors stem from a man between 18 and 29 years old in good health. Each CDR3 is given with its conserved first and last residue. Fields, in order: V gene, D gene, J gene, clone size, CDR3 DNA, CDR3 protein. D genes are given only for firm matches. Only some rows state a clone size, as once, few, many or a class for expanded clones.

V gene: TRBV9; D gene: TRBD1; J gene: TRBJ1-2; clone size: .; CDR3 DNA: TGTGCCAGCAGCGTCCAGGGGGGCTATGGCTACACCTTC; CDR3 protein: CASSVQGGYGYTF
V gene: TRBV18; D gene: TRBD2; J gene: TRBJ2-7; clone size: .; CDR3 DNA: TGTGCCAGCTCACCACCGGGACTAGCGGGAGGGGCGGCGGACGAGCAGTACTTC; CDR3 protein: CASSPPGLAGGAADEQYF
V gene: TRBV28; D gene: .; J gene: TRBJ2-5; clone size: .; CDR3 DNA: TGTGCCAGCAGCCGCGACAGAGAACAAGAGACCCAGTACTTC; CDR3 protein: CASSRDREQETQYF
V gene: TRBV7-9; D gene: TRBD1; J gene: TRBJ2-7; clone size: .; CDR3 DNA: TGTGCCAGCAGCCCTGGACAGGCGGTTAAGGTTGAGCAGTACTTC; CDR3 protein: CASSPGQAVKVEQYF
V gene: TRBV19; D gene: TRBD1; J gene: TRBJ1-2; clone size: once; CDR3 DNA: TGTGCCAGTAGTGCCCGGACAGGATATGGCTACACCTTC; CDR3 protein: CASSARTGYGYTF
V gene: TRBV7-9; D gene: .; J gene: TRBJ2-2; clone size: .; CDR3 DNA: TGTGCCAGCAGCTTAGCGTTAAAGGGGACCGGGGAGCTGTTTTTT; CDR3 protein: CASSLALKGTGELFF
V gene: TRBV14; D gene: TRBD1; J gene: TRBJ1-2; clone size: .; CDR3 DNA: TGTGCCAGCAGCCCTGACAGGGGAGGGGGCTACACCTTC; CDR3 protein: CASSPDRGGGYTF
V gene: TRBV4-1; D gene: .; J gene: TRBJ2-2; clone size: .; CDR3 DNA: TGCGCCAGCAGCCCGAGGGCGCCTAACACCGGGGAGCTGTTTTTT; CDR3 protein: CASSPRAPNTGELFF
V gene: TRBV27; D gene: .; J gene: TRBJ2-5; clone size: once; CDR3 DNA: TGTGCCAGCACTTCCCCCAGCGGGACCCAGTACTTC; CDR3 protein: CASTSPSGTQYF
V gene: TRBV11-2; D gene: .; J gene: TRBJ2-7; clone size: .; CDR3 DNA: TGTGCCAGCAGCTTCTGGGGTGGGGGAGGCTCCTACGAGCAGTACTTC; CDR3 protein: CASSFWGGGGSYEQYF
V gene: TRBV9; D gene: .; J gene: TRBJ2-3; clone size: .; CDR3 DNA: TGTGCCAGCAGCGTAGGGGGGGCGGATACGCAGTATTTT; CDR3 protein: CASSVGGADTQYF
V gene: TRBV5-6; D gene: .; J gene: TRBJ2-3; clone size: .; CDR3 DNA: TGTGCCAGCAGCTTCCCGGTTCTCGCAGATACGCAGTATTTT; CDR3 protein: CASSFPVLADTQYF
V gene: TRBV13; D gene: .; J gene: TRBJ1-1; clone size: .; CDR3 DNA: TGTGCCAGCAGCTTCCAAGGAATTTTCCCTCCGAACACTGAAGCTTTCTTT; CDR3 protein: CASSFQGIFPPNTEAFF
V gene: TRBV7-9; D gene: .; J gene: TRBJ1-4; clone size: .; CDR3 DNA: TGTGCCAGCAGCTCAGCAACTAATGAAAAACTGTTTTTT; CDR3 protein: CASSSATNEKLFF
V gene: TRBV4-1; D gene: .; J gene: TRBJ1-1; clone size: .; CDR3 DNA: TGCGCCAGCAGCCAAGATCGGATCACTGAAGCTTTCTTT; CDR3 protein: CASSQDRITEAFF
V gene: TRBV5-4; D gene: TRBD1; J gene: TRBJ2-7; clone size: once; CDR3 DNA: TGTGCCAGCAGCTTGGGACAGGGGGCCCTCGAGCAGTACTTC; CDR3 protein: CASSLGQGALEQYF
V gene: TRBV13; D gene: .; J gene: TRBJ2-3; clone size: .; CDR3 DNA: TGTGCCAGCAGCTTTCAGGGGAGGGCAGATACGCAGTATTTT; CDR3 protein: CASSFQGRADTQYF
V gene: TRBV6-5; D gene: TRBD2; J gene: TRBJ2-3; clone size: .; CDR3 DNA: TGTGCCAGCACCTCACGGACTAGCGGCACAGATACGCAGTATTTT; CDR3 protein: CASTSRTSGTDTQYF
V gene: TRBV2; D gene: TRBD1; J gene: TRBJ1-3; clone size: .; CDR3 DNA: TGTGCCAGCAGTGCAGGGGGCGAGGCCATCTCTGGAAACACCATATATTTT; CDR3 protein: CASSAGGEAISGNTIYF
V gene: TRBV4-1; D gene: TRBD1; J gene: TRBJ2-1; clone size: once; CDR3 DNA: TGCGCCAGCAGCCAACAACAGGGGTCCTACAATGAGCAGTTCTTC; CDR3 protein: CASSQQQGSYNEQFF
V gene: TRBV5-1; D gene: .; J gene: TRBJ1-1; clone size: .; CDR3 DNA: TGCGCCAGCAGCGGAAAGGGACGGAAGGACACTGAAGCTTTCTTT; CDR3 protein: CASSGKGRKDTEAFF
V gene: TRBV5-6; D gene: .; J gene: TRBJ1-5; clone size: .; CDR3 DNA: TGTGCCAGCAGCACGGACACTCTCAGACAGCCCCAGCATTTT; CDR3 protein: CASSTDTLRQPQHF
V gene: TRBV27; D gene: .; J gene: TRBJ1-1; clone size: .; CDR3 DNA: TGTGCCAGCAGTTTGGGGGGGTCATACACTGAAGCTTTCTTT; CDR3 protein: CASSLGGSYTEAFF
V gene: TRBV7-9; D gene: .; J gene: TRBJ1-1; clone size: .; CDR3 DNA: TGTGCCAGCAGGTCTGACGGGGCGAACACTGAAGCTTTCTTT; CDR3 protein: CASRSDGANTEAFF
V gene: TRBV7-9; D gene: .; J gene: TRBJ2-7; clone size: once; CDR3 DNA: TGTGCCAGCAGCTTACCATCTGACAGACCTACTAACGAGCAGTACTTC; CDR3 protein: CASSLPSDRPTNEQYF
V gene: TRBV28; D gene: .; J gene: TRBJ2-7; clone size: .; CDR3 DNA: TGTGCCAGCAGTTTGGGAGTGGGGTCCCATGTGGACGAGCAGTACTTC; CDR3 protein: CASSLGVGSHVDEQYF
V gene: TRBV30; D gene: .; J gene: TRBJ2-7; clone size: .; CDR3 DNA: TGTGCCTGGAGGCTATCGAGCTCCTACGAGCAGTACTTC; CDR3 protein: CAWRLSSSYEQYF
V gene: TRBV7-3; D gene: TRBD2; J gene: TRBJ2-3; clone size: .; CDR3 DNA: TGTGCCAGCAGCTACTTGGGGAGCGGGGGCAGCACAGATACGCAGTATTTT; CDR3 protein: CASSYLGSGGSTDTQYF
V gene: TRBV4-1; D gene: .; J gene: TRBJ1-1; clone size: .; CDR3 DNA: TGCGCCAGCAGCCTAACCGGGCCGGGGGTAGAAGCTTTCTTT; CDR3 protein: CASSLTGPGVEAFF
V gene: TRBV19; D gene: .; J gene: TRBJ2-2; clone size: .; CDR3 DNA: TGTGCCAGTACGGACACCGGGGAGCTGTTTTTT; CDR3 protein: CASTDTGELFF
V gene: TRBV5-6; D gene: .; J gene: TRBJ1-1; clone size: once; CDR3 DNA: TGTGCCAGCAGCTTGGCCCCCCCAATCACTGAAGCTTTCTTT; CDR3 protein: CASSLAPPITEAFF
V gene: TRBV27; D gene: TRBD2; J gene: TRBJ2-7; clone size: .; CDR3 DNA: TGTGCCAGCAGTCTAGCGGGAGTGGCCTACGAGCAGTACTTC; CDR3 protein: CASSLAGVAYEQYF
V gene: TRBV27; D gene: .; J gene: TRBJ2-7; clone size: once; CDR3 DNA: TGTGCCAGCAGTTCCGGGACACGCCCTTACGAGCAGTACTTC; CDR3 protein: CASSSGTRPYEQYF
V gene: TRBV15; D gene: TRBD2; J gene: TRBJ2-5; clone size: .; CDR3 DNA: TGTGCCACCAGCAGGATAGCGGGGACAGAGACCCAGTACTTC; CDR3 protein: CATSRIAGTETQYF
V gene: TRBV15; D gene: .; J gene: TRBJ1-3; clone size: .; CDR3 DNA: TGTGCCACCAGCAGTATCACGGTCAAGAGCTCTGGAAACACCATATATTTT; CDR3 protein: CATSSITVKSSGNTIYF
V gene: TRBV6-6; D gene: TRBD1; J gene: TRBJ1-1; clone size: once; CDR3 DNA: TGTGCCAGCACCCAAGCGACAGGGATAATAGGCACTGAAGCTTTCTTT; CDR3 protein: CASTQATGIIGTEAFF
V gene: TRBV4-3; D gene: .; J gene: TRBJ2-6; clone size: .; CDR3 DNA: TGCGCCAGCAGCCAAGATTGGGGCCGCTCTGGGGCCAACGTCCTGACTTTC; CDR3 protein: CASSQDWGRSGANVLTF
V gene: TRBV28; D gene: .; J gene: TRBJ1-5; clone size: .; CDR3 DNA: TGTGCCAGCAGGTGGAGGGGGGCGAATCAGCCCCAGCATTTT; CDR3 protein: CASRWRGANQPQHF
V gene: TRBV27; D gene: .; J gene: TRBJ2-2; clone size: .; CDR3 DNA: TGTGCCAGCAGTTTTCGGAGGGTTGAGGCCGGGGAGCTGTTTTTT; CDR3 protein: CASSFRRVEAGELFF
V gene: TRBV6-5; D gene: .; J gene: TRBJ1-3; clone size: once; CDR3 DNA: TGTGCCAGCAGGGTGACAGAGGAGGGAAACACCATATATTTT; CDR3 protein: CASRVTEEGNTIYF
V gene: TRBV5-1; D gene: TRBD1; J gene: TRBJ1-5; clone size: once; CDR3 DNA: TGCGCCAGCAGTTATACAGGGGAAGGCAATCAGCCCCAGCATTTT; CDR3 protein: CASSYTGEGNQPQHF
V gene: TRBV5-1; D gene: TRBD1; J gene: TRBJ1-2; clone size: .; CDR3 DNA: TGCGCCAGCAGCTCAGGACAGGTTCCCTATGGCTACACCTTC; CDR3 protein: CASSSGQVPYGYTF
V gene: TRBV2; D gene: TRBD2; J gene: TRBJ2-7; clone size: .; CDR3 DNA: TGTGCCAGCAGTGAAAATCAGGCTAGCGGGAGCAACGAGCAGTACTTC; CDR3 protein: CASSENQASGSNEQYF
V gene: TRBV6-5; D gene: TRBD2; J gene: TRBJ2-3; clone size: once; CDR3 DNA: TGTGCCAGCAGTTACATAGCGGGGGGGCCAGATACGCAGTATTTT; CDR3 protein: CASSYIAGGPDTQYF
V gene: TRBV19; D gene: .; J gene: TRBJ1-6; clone size: .; CDR3 DNA: TGTGCCAGTGGGGAAACAGGAAGCTCTGGTTCACCCCTCCACTTT; CDR3 protein: CASGETGSSGSPLHF
V gene: TRBV4-1; D gene: .; J gene: TRBJ2-3; clone size: .; CDR3 DNA: TGCGCCAGCAGCCAAGATGATGGGGGATGGGATACGCAGTATTTT; CDR3 protein: CASSQDDGGWDTQYF
V gene: TRBV27; D gene: TRBD1; J gene: TRBJ2-7; clone size: .; CDR3 DNA: TGTGCCAGCAGTTTCTCTACCGGGACAGTCTCCTACGAGCAGTACTTC; CDR3 protein: CASSFSTGTVSYEQYF
V gene: TRBV9; D gene: .; J gene: TRBJ2-3; clone size: .; CDR3 DNA: TGTGCCAGCAGCTTAGGGGGACTGCCAAAGGATACGCAGTATTTT; CDR3 protein: CASSLGGLPKDTQYF
V gene: TRBV7-3; D gene: TRBD1; J gene: TRBJ1-2; clone size: .; CDR3 DNA: TGTGCCAGCAGCTCAACTCTGACAGGGAACTTCTATGGCTACACCTTC; CDR3 protein: CASSSTLTGNFYGYTF
V gene: TRBV5-1; D gene: .; J gene: TRBJ1-1; clone size: .; CDR3 DNA: TGCGCCAGCAGCTTGGGCCCTTTTGGTTTCTCTGAAGCTTTCTTT; CDR3 protein: CASSLGPFGFSEAFF
V gene: TRBV19; D gene: .; J gene: TRBJ2-7; clone size: .; CDR3 DNA: TGTGCCAGTAGTATTTCGGGATACGAGCAGTACTTC; CDR3 protein: CASSISGYEQYF
V gene: TRBV2; D gene: .; J gene: TRBJ1-5; clone size: .; CDR3 DNA: TGTGCCAGCAGTTTGGGTGAGACCAATCAGCCCCAGCATTTT; CDR3 protein: CASSLGETNQPQHF
V gene: TRBV29-1; D gene: .; J gene: TRBJ2-5; clone size: .; CDR3 DNA: TGCAGCGTTGTTGGGGGGAAAAAGACCCAGTACTTC; CDR3 protein: CSVVGGKKTQYF
V gene: TRBV9; D gene: .; J gene: TRBJ1-1; clone size: .; CDR3 DNA: TGTGCCAGCAGCGCGAGGACGGTGAACACTGAAGCTTTCTTT; CDR3 protein: CASSARTVNTEAFF
V gene: TRBV10-3; D gene: TRBD1; J gene: TRBJ2-1; clone size: .; CDR3 DNA: TGTGCCATCAGGGGACAGGGGGCGGCCTACAATGAGCAGTTCTTC; CDR3 protein: CAIRGQGAAYNEQFF